This is a list of T cell receptor beta chains from one sample in a study of T cell clones after liver transplantation. Profiling relied on immunoSEQ multiplex PCR, and the TCRdb table lists in-frame clones only, not all of them. The sample records about 11,000 clones, about 76% being singletons. This specimen consisted of CD4+ T cells from blood, obtained nearly 33 months after liver transplant. The receptors derive from a human patient who received a liver transplant. Some T cells may have come from the graft donor. CDR3s include the opening cysteine and the closing phenylalanine or tryptophan. The D gene is left open where the match is weak. Some rows mark clone size as missing; the rest say once, few, many or name a class of expanded clone.

V gene: TRBV6-5; D gene: TRBD1; J gene: TRBJ1-2; clone size: NA; CDR3 protein: CASSYQTGAGIYGYTF; CDR3 DNA: TGTGCCAGCAGTTACCAGACAGGGGCAGGAATTTATGGCTACACCTTC
V gene: TRBV7-9; D gene: NA; J gene: TRBJ1-3; clone size: NA; CDR3 protein: CASSSWAENTIYF; CDR3 DNA: TGTGCCAGCAGCTCATGGGCGGAAAACACCATATATTTT
V gene: TRBV4-1; D gene: TRBD2; J gene: TRBJ2-1; clone size: NA; CDR3 protein: CASSQDLSGSNEQFF; CDR3 DNA: TGCGCCAGCAGCCAAGATCTCAGCGGGAGTAACGAGCAGTTCTTC
V gene: TRBV6-4; D gene: TRBD2; J gene: TRBJ2-3; clone size: NA; CDR3 protein: CASSDTSGSSDTQYF; CDR3 DNA: TGTGCCAGCAGTGATACTAGCGGGAGCAGTGATACGCAGTATTTT
V gene: TRBV5-1; D gene: NA; J gene: TRBJ2-1; clone size: medium-sized; CDR3 protein: CASSLAGNHNEQFF; CDR3 DNA: TGCGCCAGCAGCTTGGCCGGGAACCACAATGAGCAGTTCTTC
V gene: TRBV4-3; D gene: TRBD1; J gene: TRBJ2-6; clone size: once; CDR3 protein: CASSQGTGRSGANVLTF; CDR3 DNA: TGCGCCAGCAGCCAAGGGACAGGGAGGTCTGGGGCCAACGTCCTGACTTTC
V gene: TRBV4-3; D gene: NA; J gene: TRBJ1-1; clone size: NA; CDR3 protein: CASSQVHRALNTEAFF; CDR3 DNA: TGCGCCAGCAGCCAAGTCCACAGGGCTTTGAACACTGAAGCTTTCTTT
V gene: TRBV13; D gene: TRBD2; J gene: TRBJ2-1; clone size: few; CDR3 protein: CASSPPSGGINEQFF; CDR3 DNA: TGTGCCAGCAGCCCCCCTAGCGGGGGGATCAATGAGCAGTTCTTC
V gene: TRBV19; D gene: TRBD1; J gene: TRBJ1-2; clone size: NA; CDR3 protein: CASSMGQVDGYTF; CDR3 DNA: TGTGCCAGTAGTATGGGACAGGTCGATGGCTACACCTTC
V gene: TRBV5-6; D gene: NA; J gene: TRBJ2-7; clone size: NA; CDR3 protein: CASSLRWEQYF; CDR3 DNA: TGTGCCAGCAGCTTACGTTGGGAGCAGTACTTC
V gene: TRBV10-3; D gene: TRBD1; J gene: TRBJ2-1; clone size: NA; CDR3 protein: CAISESGQGSYNEQFF; CDR3 DNA: TGTGCCATCAGTGAGTCAGGACAGGGCTCCTACAATGAGCAGTTCTTC
V gene: TRBV5-1; D gene: NA; J gene: TRBJ1-2; clone size: NA; CDR3 protein: CASSWVGANYGYTF; CDR3 DNA: TGCGCCAGCAGCTGGGTTGGGGCTAACTATGGCTACACCTTC